A single sample gave rise to the 18 T cell receptor beta chains below, sequenced in a study of high-grade serous ovarian cancer treatment subgroups. Data came from immunoSEQ multiplex PCR; TCRdb stores just in-frame clones and leaves some out. The table has approximately 6,600 clones, 79% seen once. Tumor samples were taken before definitive surgery or chemotherapy. Source material: tumor tissue. The source is a human donor with high-grade serous ovarian cancer.

A single count supports this clone. The V call is TRBV4-2, the J call TRBJ1-1, with D perhaps TRBD1 (5 bases). CDR1 and CDR2 (germline): LGHNA, YNFKEQ. The CDR3 is made up of 13 amino acids. V gave up 10 bases and J gave up 5 bases, with 17 bases separating them. The CDR3 is CATQGRPETEAFF. CDR3 DNA sequence: TGTGCCACCCAGGGCAGGCCGGAAACTGAAGCTTTCTTT.

This chain connects TRBV14 to TRBJ2-7; unclear D gene. This CDR3 comprises 13 residues. From germline, CDR1 is SGHDN and CDR2 FVKESK. V was shortened by 1 base and J by 7 bases, with 11 bases between the two germline ends. The CDR3 sequence: CASSQGLEREQYF. The CDR3 DNA reads TGTGCCAGCAGCCAAGGGCTAGAACGTGAGCAGTACTTC.

This clone appeared a few times. The chain is built from TRBV28 and TRBJ2-3; TRBD1 matches 7 bases. V lost 11 bases, J lost 0 bases, and 11 bases stayed unmatched. Germline CDR1 and CDR2: MDHEN and SYDVKM. The length of the CDR3 is 15 residues. The CDR3 DNA is TGTGCCGGCTCTCGGGACAGCTCTAGCACAGATACGCAGTATTTT. Translated: CAGSRDSSSTDTQYF.

The chain joins TRBV21-1 to TRBJ2-7; the table's TRBD1 call for D was not verified on the DNA. TRBV21-1 is flagged as a pseudogene. This CDR3 spans 15 amino acids. The CDR3 loop is CASSKVQGMRYEQYF. CDR3 sequence (DNA): TGTGCCAGCAGCAAAGTCCAGGGAATGCGATACGAGCAGTACTTC.

The chain is built from TRBV28 and TRBJ2-7, with D tentatively TRBD1 (6 bases). Germline CDR1 reads MDHEN; CDR2 reads SYDVKM. The CDR3 loop spans 15 amino acids. V lost 2 bases, J lost 3 bases, and 14 bases lay in between. The chain's CDR3 is CASSLSEGVHYEQYF. In DNA, the CDR3 is TGTGCCAGCAGTTTAAGTGAGGGGGTACACTACGAGCAGTACTTC. Drawing the rest from reference TRBV28 and TRBJ2-7, the complete variable domain is DVKVTQSSRYLVKRTGEKVFLECVQDMDHENMFWYRQDPGLGLRLIYFSYDVKMKEKGDIPEGYSVSREKKERFSLILESASTNQTSMYLCASSLSEGVHYEQYFGPGTRLTVT.

By sample fraction, this clone is medium-sized. The rearrangement links TRBV19 to TRBJ1-2; weak D call: TRBD1 (6 bases). With 4 bases removed from V and 0 bases from J, the gap between germline ends came to 12 bases. This CDR3 is built from 15 residues. Germline V gives CDR1 LNHDA, CDR2 SQIVND (reference sequence). The chain's CDR3 is CASSTQTGANYGYTF. DNA for the CDR3: TGTGCCAGTAGTACTCAGACAGGCGCTAACTATGGCTACACCTTC.

The chain links TRBV2 to TRBJ2-2; 7 bases line up with TRBD2. Germline assignment: CDR1 SNHLY and CDR2 FYNNEI. The CDR3 loop spans 14 amino acids. With 6 bases clipped from V and 2 bases from J, the junction kept 3 bases outside the gene matches. CDR3 coding DNA: TGTGCCAGCAGCCGCGGGGGAAACACCGGGGAGCTGTTTTTT. It is translated as CASSRGGNTGELFF.

The chain combines TRBV4-2 with TRBJ2-3, with 11 bases matching TRBD2. CDR1 LGHNA and CDR2 YNFKEQ come from the germline V gene. The CDR3 consists of 17 residues. The V segment lost 0 bases and the J segment 2 bases; nucleotides outside the gene matches: 4. CDR3 region: CASSQDRLAGSTDTQYF. DNA for the CDR3: TGTGCCAGCAGCCAAGATAGACTAGCGGGATCCACAGATACGCAGTATTTT.

This clone appeared a few times. V is TRBV19 and J is TRBJ1-1; maybe TRBD1 (5 bases). Germline CDR1 and CDR2: LNHDA and SQIVND (reference sequence). V was clipped by 7 bases and J by 7 bases, with 10 bases between them. CDR3 length equals 11 residues. Here the CDR3 reads CASKDSLEAFF. The CDR3 nucleotides are TGTGCCAGTAAAGACAGTCTTGAAGCTTTCTTT.

This sequence joins TRBV4-1 and TRBJ2-5, with 9 bases identical to TRBD2. Unmatched junction bases numbered 10, after V lost 4 bases and J lost 4 bases. CDR1 is MGHRA and CDR2 is YSYEKL in the germline V gene. The length of the CDR3 is 16 residues. The CDR3 DNA reads as TGCGCCAGCAGCCCCGACGCGGGAGGGACGGGAGAGACCCAGTACTTC. Amino acid sequence: CASSPDAGGTGETQYF.

The chain uses TRBV4-2 and TRBJ2-6; possible D gene TRBD1, 6 bases. The CDR3 consists of 17 residues. V lost 5 bases, J lost 2 bases, and 16 bases lay in between. Germline V gives CDR1 LGHNA, CDR2 YNFKEQ. The CDR3 sequence: CASSTGGRVTGANVLTF. CDR3 nucleotide sequence: TGTGCCAGCAGCACTGGGGGCAGGGTGACTGGGGCCAACGTCCTGACTTTC.

V and J are TRBV5-6 and TRBJ2-5, with 10 bases aligning to TRBD1. The J call may be wrong; the DNA end is better matched by TRBJ2-7. This CDR3 is 14 amino acids long. From germline, CDR1 is SGHDT and CDR2 YYEEEE. For the CDR3, the DNA is TGTGCCAGCAGCTTCGGGACAGGGGCCGGCGAGCAGTACTTC. The encoded protein is CASSFGTGAGEQYF.

The V gene is TRBV5-1, the J gene TRBJ2-3; 8 bases match TRBD2. The V gene's germline CDR1 is SGHRS and CDR2 YFSETQ. V shed 1 base, J shed 1 base, and the junction held 2 bases outside the gene matches. This CDR3 is 15 amino acids long. The CDR3 coding sequence is TGCGCCAGCAGCTTGATTAGCGGGGGCACAGATACGCAGTATTTT. Encoded protein: CASSLISGGTDTQYF.

V gene TRBV19 combines with J gene TRBJ1-6; no clear D gene. Germline CDR1 is LNHDA and CDR2 is SQIVND (reference sequence). V was clipped by 0 bases and J by 7 bases, with 4 bases between them. The CDR3 is 13 residues long. CDR3 sequence reads: CASSIETNSPLHF. In nucleotides, the CDR3 is TGTGCCAGTAGTATAGAGACGAATTCACCCCTCCACTTT.

This clone was seen more than once but under ten times. CDR3 in amino acids: CASSWGQGWTEAFF. In DNA form, the CDR3 reads TGCGCCAGCAGCTGGGGACAGGGGTGGACTGAAGCTTTCTTT. The rearrangement joins TRBV5-1 to TRBJ1-1; 10 bases are shared with TRBD1. Germline CDR1 reads SGHRS; CDR2 reads YFSETQ. Unmatched junction bases numbered 4, after V lost 3 bases and J lost 5 bases. This CDR3 comprises 14 residues.

The rearrangement uses TRBV9 and TRBJ2-1, with 9 bases identical to TRBD2. The germline V gene has CDR1 SGDLS and CDR2 YYNGEE. This CDR3 region has 18 residues. The J segment lost 3 bases and the V segment lost 0 bases, leaving 10 bases of the junction unmatched. The DNA of the CDR3 is TGTGCCAGCAGCGTAGATGCGGGAGGGCCGCCGGTCTACAATGAGCAGTTCTTC. Protein product: CASSVDAGGPPVYNEQFF.

This chain links TRBV7-2 with TRBJ2-3, with 10 bases matching TRBD1. The CDR3 covers 16 residues. The junction had 7 bases not matched to a gene; V was cut back by 5 bases and J by 2 bases. CDR1 is SGHTA and CDR2 is FQGNSA in the germline V gene. The CDR3 is CASSRQTGGLTDTQYF. CDR3 in DNA: TGTGCCAGCAGCCGACAGACAGGGGGCCTCACAGATACGCAGTATTTT.

The chain recombines TRBV4-3 with TRBJ2-2; D remains unclear. V was clipped by 0 bases and J by 4 bases, with 9 bases between them. Per the germline V gene, CDR1 is LGHNA and CDR2 is YSLEER. The CDR3 is made up of 15 amino acids. The DNA for the CDR3 is TGCGCCAGCAGCCAAGATCGGCTCCCCACCGGGGAGCTGTTTTTT. It is translated as CASSQDRLPTGELFF.